The clone carrying this T cell receptor (beta chain) was recorded at least ten times. Its antigen remains unidentified. The data are from a study of T-cell reconstitution after alpha-beta-depleted transplantation in children. Study-wide results and limits: Recipient T cells and thymic progenitors that survived were the source of the high TCRbeta diversity seen at day 60 in some patients. One year after transplant, T-cell counts and diversity came mostly from newly produced T cells.

Construction of the TCRbeta library involved unique molecular identifiers. In TCRdb, the PCR reads were re-called with MiXCR into one record per CDR3 protein. Of hundreds of thousands of distinct CDR3 sequences listed, nearly 8% are singletons. Germline V gene sequence: CDR1 SGHRS, CDR2 YFSETQ. V lost 4 bases, J lost 7 bases, and 11 bases lay in between. This CDR3 has 13 residues. The clonotype was recovered from a female patient aged 2-10 years who had a stem cell transplant for Fanconi anemia, so the T cells may come from the graft donor. The rearrangement uses TRBV5-1 and TRBJ2-2; D unclear. The starting material was peripheral blood, obtained 360 days after TCRalphabeta/CD19-depleted stem cell transplant. The CDR3 DNA sequence: TGCGCCAGCAGCCCCCTGTGGAGCGGGGAGCTGTTTTTT. Its translation is CASSPLWSGELFF.